These 25 T cell receptor beta chains share one sample of origin, sequenced in a study of long-term antiretroviral therapy in people with HIV. Survey level was the resolution at which the v3.0 immunoSEQ assay ran. Profiling relied on immunoSEQ multiplex PCR, and the TCRdb table lists in-frame clones only, not all of them. Among roughly 21,000 clones, around 86% were seen once, and the ten largest hold roughly an eighth. Sequencing used unsorted PBMCs, obtained 0.1 years before starting antiretroviral therapy. These receptors all come from a man aged 35 to 55 with HIV.

By its share, this clone is medium-sized. J is TRBJ1-3 and V is TRBV6-1; D uncertain. From germline, CDR1 is MNHNS and CDR2 SASEGT. CDR3 length equals 14 residues. Trimming shortened V by 8 bases and J by 0 bases, and 11 bases separated the two germline ends. CDR3 sequence: CASGDGASGNTIYF. The CDR3 coding sequence is TGTGCCAGCGGCGACGGTGCCTCTGGAAACACCATATATTTT.

The gene calls are TRBV4-1 and TRBJ2-2, with 10 bases that match TRBD1. The trim removed 3 bases at V and 6 bases at J, leaving 4 bases unmatched. Germline lookup yields CDR1 MGHRA and CDR2 YSYEKL. This CDR3 contains 15 residues. CDR3 loop: CASSHSGTGAGELFF. As DNA, the CDR3 is TGCGCCAGCAGCCATTCAGGGACAGGGGCCGGGGAGCTGTTTTTT.

The V gene is TRBV28, the J gene TRBJ2-7; D uncertain. The CDR3 loop spans 12 amino acids. Trimming cost V 4 bases and J 6 bases, with 10 bases left between them. Germline V gene data show CDR1 as MDHEN and CDR2 as SYDVKM. The DNA for the CDR3 is TGTGCCAGCAGTTCCCTTCATGGCGAGCAGTACTTC. Its protein is CASSSLHGEQYF.

CDR3 bases: TGCGCCAGCAGTCGCGGTAACACTGAAGCTTTCTTT. This sequence encodes CASSRGNTEAFF. The chain links TRBV10-1 to TRBJ1-1; no reliable D call. V was cut by 5 bases and J by 2 bases, with 6 bases left in between. CDR3 length: 12 amino acids. Germline V CDR1 and CDR2: WNHNN, SYGVQD (reference sequence).

Details on this clone: Other DNA sequences in this sample translate to the same CDR3. This chain links TRBV6-5 with TRBJ2-7; D possibly corresponds to TRBD1 (6 bases). Between the trimmed V and J ends, which lost 6 bases and 0 bases, there was a span of 9 bases. The CDR3 sequence is 13 residues long. From germline, CDR1 is MNHEY and CDR2 SVGAGI. The CDR3 DNA sequence: TGTGCCAGCAGGCACAGGGACTCCTACGAGCAGTACTTC. Translation: CASRHRDSYEQYF.

This clone came up once. The chain couples TRBV5-4 to TRBJ1-6, with 7 bases matching TRBD1. V was clipped by 0 bases and J by 8 bases; unmatched bases: 5. The CDR3 is made up of 15 amino acids. Per the germline V gene, CDR1 is SGHNT and CDR2 is YYREEE (reference sequence). The CDR3 bases are TGTGCCAGCAGCTTGGAAACAGGGGATGATTCACCCCTCCACTTT. As protein: CASSLETGDDSPLHF.

This chain links TRBV19 with TRBJ1-5, with TRBD1 matching over 8 bases. Germline CDR1 is LNHDA and CDR2 is SQIVND (reference sequence). V was clipped by 5 bases and J by 0 bases; unmatched bases: 6. The CDR3 sequence is 16 residues long. DNA of the CDR3: TGTGCCAGTAGTTTCGGACAGGGTAATAGCAATCAGCCCCAGCATTTT. It yields the protein CASSFGQGNSNQPQHF.

This chain links TRBV6-5 with TRBJ2-7, with 7 bases matching TRBD2. The CDR3 extends over 14 amino acids. Trimming removed 3 bases from V and 2 bases from J; junction bases left unmatched: 4. Germline V gene sequence: CDR1 MNHEY, CDR2 SVGAGI. CDR3 in DNA: TGTGCCAGCAGTTATGGGGGGGAGGCCTACGAGCAGTACTTC. It codes for CASSYGGEAYEQYF.

The V gene is TRBV7-8, the J gene TRBJ2-7; D remains ambiguous. The CDR3 loop spans 11 amino acids. V was shortened by 4 bases and J by 2 bases, with 3 bases between the two germline ends. Per germline, CDR1 SGHVS and CDR2 FQNEAQ. CDR3 protein: CASSSAYEQYF. The CDR3 DNA reads as TGTGCCAGCAGCTCGGCCTACGAGCAGTACTTC.

This chain connects TRBV14 to TRBJ2-1; D assignment may be TRBD1 or TRBD2 (5 bases each). The V gene lost 0 bases and the J gene lost 9 bases, with 15 bases spanning the gap. The CDR3 is 15 residues long. CDR1 is SGHDN and CDR2 is FVKESK in the germline V gene. The CDR3 region is CASSQDGGWGLEQFF. The CDR3 region has the DNA TGTGCCAGCAGCCAAGATGGGGGTTGGGGCCTTGAGCAGTTCTTC.

The chain employs TRBV6-6 and TRBJ2-7; 7 bases fit TRBD1. In germline, CDR1 is MNHNY, CDR2 SVGAGI (reference sequence). The CDR3 sequence is 15 residues long. V lost 4 bases and J lost 0; bases outside the gene matches: 6. In DNA, the CDR3 is TGTGCCAGCAGTTCCCGACAGGGAAACTCCTACGAGCAGTACTTC. It yields the protein CASSSRQGNSYEQYF.

V gene TRBV19 combines with J gene TRBJ1-2; D gene ambiguous. From germline, CDR1 is LNHDA and CDR2 SQIVND (reference sequence). Trimming shortened V by 1 base and J by 4 bases, and 10 bases separated the two germline ends. This CDR3 region has 14 residues. DNA of the CDR3: TGTGCCAGTAGTATAGCCTCGGGTGGCTATGGCTACACCTTC. Translated: CASSIASGGYGYTF.

V and J are TRBV6-6 and TRBJ2-5; TRBD2 aligns across 14 bases. Germline values: CDR1 MNHNY, CDR2 SVGAGI (reference sequence). The CDR3 loop spans 16 amino acids. V dropped 4 bases and J dropped 3; count of bases not matched to a gene: 4. The CDR3 nucleotides read TGTGCCAGCAGTTCCACGACTAGCGGGGGGGAAGAGACCCAGTACTTC. This encodes CASSSTTSGGEETQYF.

This sequence joins TRBV5-1 and TRBJ2-5, with 10 nucleotides matching TRBD1. Germline values: CDR1 SGHRS, CDR2 YFSETQ. V shed 4 bases, J shed 0 bases, and the junction held 6 bases outside the gene matches. This CDR3 has 16 amino acids. CDR3 sequence reads: CASSPGDRGYQETQYF. DNA of the CDR3: TGCGCCAGCAGCCCTGGGGACAGGGGTTACCAAGAGACCCAGTACTTC. The entire variable domain, with the rest obtained from reference TRBV5-1 and TRBJ2-5, is as follows: KAGVTQTPRYLIKTRGQQVTLSCSPISGHRSVSWYQQTPGQGLQFLFEYFSETQRNKGNFPGRFSGRQFSNSRSEMNVSTLELGDSALYLCASSPGDRGYQETQYFGPGTRLLVL.

The rearrangement joins TRBV7-6 to TRBJ1-6, with D possibly TRBD1 on 5 matching bases. The germline CDR1 and CDR2 sequences are SGHVS and FNYEAQ. The length of the CDR3 is 14 residues. V lost 5 bases to trimming and J lost 7 bases, with 12 bases between them. The CDR3 reads CASSQGRRNSPLHF. In nucleotides, the CDR3 is TGTGCCAGCAGCCAGGGACGGCGGAATTCACCCCTCCACTTT.

The V call is TRBV4-2, the J call TRBJ2-2, with 9 bases identical to TRBD2. This CDR3 region has 17 residues. The trim removed 1 base at V and 6 bases at J, leaving 9 bases unmatched. Germline-derived CDR1 and CDR2 are LGHNA and YNFKEQ. This chain's CDR3 is CASSQVEGSGGAGELFF. CDR3 coding DNA: TGTGCCAGCAGCCAAGTTGAGGGTAGCGGGGGAGCCGGGGAGCTGTTTTTT.

V usage is TRBV7-2 and J usage is TRBJ2-1; the D gene is possibly TRBD1 (5 bases). This CDR3 spans 13 amino acids. Germline CDR1 is SGHTA and CDR2 is FQGNSA. Trimming removed 6 bases at V and 10 bases at J, with 16 bases between. CDR3 in amino acids: CASSYNRNREQFF. The CDR3, as DNA: TGTGCCAGCAGTTATAACAGGAATCGGGAGCAGTTCTTC. Full variable domain (outside the CDR3, taken from reference TRBV7-2 and TRBJ2-1): GAGVSQSPSNKVTEKGKDVELRCDPISGHTALYWYRQSLGQGLEFLIYFQGNSAPDKSGLPSDRFSAERTGGSVSTLTIQRTQQEDSAVYLCASSYNRNREQFFGPGTRLTVL.

The chain combines TRBV2 with TRBJ1-4, with a tentative D call TRBD1 (5 bases). Germline assignment: CDR1 SNHLY and CDR2 FYNNEI. Trimming pared 3 bases from V and 5 bases from J, leaving 13 bases between. The CDR3 spans 15 residues. The CDR3 DNA sequence: TGTGCCAGCAGTGACCACAGGACCGGGAATGAAAAACTGTTTTTT. As protein: CASSDHRTGNEKLFF. Full variable domain (missing parts from reference TRBV2 and TRBJ1-4): EPEVTQTPSHQVTQMGQEVILRCVPISNHLYFYWYRQILGQKVEFLVSFYNNEISEKSEIFDDQFSVERPDGSNFTLKIRSTKLEDSAMYFCASSDHRTGNEKLFFGSGTQLSVL.

This chain connects TRBV7-9 to TRBJ2-1; TRBD2 matches at 9 bases. After removal of 5 bases from V and 8 bases from J, the junction contained 10 bases not matched to a gene. The germline gives CDR1 SEHNR, CDR2 FQNEAQ (reference sequence). This CDR3 has 15 residues. The DNA for the CDR3 is TGTGCCAGCAGCCCTAAGGGACTAGCACCGCATGAGCAGTTCTTC. Translating it yields CASSPKGLAPHEQFF.

The chain couples TRBV5-4 to TRBJ2-2, with D possibly matching TRBD1 (7 bases). The CDR3 spans 15 residues. Germline V gene lookup returns CDR1 SGHNT and CDR2 YYREEE (reference sequence). Trimming left V 4 bases short and J 1 base short, with 11 bases between. The CDR3 loop reads CASSLRDRNTGELFF. As DNA, the CDR3 is TGTGCCAGCAGCCTGCGGGACAGGAACACCGGGGAGCTGTTTTTT.

The genes are TRBV5-6 and TRBJ1-3; D gene ambiguous. The CDR3 totals 15 residues. Trimming took off 4 bases at V and 0 bases at J, with 11 bases between the two ends. Germline V gene sequence: CDR1 SGHDT, CDR2 YYEEEE. The CDR3 nucleotides are TGTGCCAGCAGCCGAGGACTGAGCTCTGGAAACACCATATATTTT. The encoded protein is CASSRGLSSGNTIYF.

V usage is TRBV4-3 and J usage is TRBJ2-3; D perhaps matches TRBD1 (5 bases). The CDR3 extends over 16 amino acids. CDR1 LGHNA and CDR2 YSLEER come from the germline V gene. The ends were cut back, 2 bases at V and 1 base at J, with 13 bases in the middle. The CDR3 protein is CASSQLYLGGTDTQYF. CDR3 sequence (DNA): TGCGCCAGCAGCCAACTTTATCTAGGGGGCACAGATACGCAGTATTTT.

The CDR3 here is CASSSSGKSSYEQYF. Here the CDR3 DNA reads TGTGCCAGCAGCTCTAGCGGGAAGAGCTCCTACGAGCAGTACTTC. The rearrangement uses TRBV27 and TRBJ2-7; 9 bases are shared with TRBD2. The germline V gene has CDR1 MNHEY and CDR2 SMNVEV (reference sequence). This CDR3 is 15 amino acids long. With V trimmed by 6 bases and J by 0 bases, 6 bases remained unmatched.

This clone was recorded a few times. The chain uses TRBV14 and TRBJ1-2, with unresolved D. Deletions cut 3 bases from V and 2 bases from J, with 7 bases between. The CDR3 runs 13 residues. The germline V gene has CDR1 SGHDN and CDR2 FVKESK. CDR3 protein: CASSHTRNYGYTF. CDR3 nucleotides: TGTGCCAGCAGCCACACCAGGAACTATGGCTACACCTTC.

This sequence joins TRBV7-2 and TRBJ2-7; 14 positions agree with TRBD2. Per the germline V gene, CDR1 is SGHTA and CDR2 is FQGNSA. This CDR3 is 15 amino acids long. With V trimmed by 4 bases and J by 3 bases, 2 bases remained unmatched. The CDR3 here is CASSSGLAGVYEQYF. CDR3 DNA sequence: TGTGCCAGCAGCTCGGGACTAGCGGGAGTCTACGAGCAGTACTTC.